Sequencing of this T cell receptor (beta chain) was carried out in a study of blood T cell repertoires in COVID-19. The CDR3 runs 15 residues. CDR1 and CDR2 (germline): SGDLS, YYNGEE. Trimming took 3 bases from V and 2 from J; bases not matched to a gene: 2. Assay: immunoSEQ multiplex PCR; the TCRdb copy retains only in-frame clones and omits some. The table includes about 320,000 clones, more than 75% detected once. The clonotype was recovered from a man between 60 and 75 years old who had recovered from COVID-19. This chain links TRBV9 with TRBJ2-1; 10 bases are a match to TRBD2. The sequenced material came from PBMCs or T cells enriched from blood (not recorded which). This CDR3 is CASSASGSPYNEQFF. CDR3 DNA sequence: TGTGCCAGCAGCGCTAGCGGGAGTCCCTACAATGAGCAGTTCTTC.